This T cell receptor (beta chain) originates from a study of T cell responses to AZD1222 COVID-19 vaccine. Study as a whole: Both about-4-week and about-12-week second-dose recipients were combined. Study observations and caveats: CD4 TCRs covered the whole spike, strongest at regions 160-218 and 743-854. Nearly half of the spike-specific TCRs reportedly recognize variant regions that carry no mutations.

Germline values: CDR1 SGHTS, CDR2 YDEGEE. The ends were cut back, 5 bases at V and 1 base at J, with 11 bases in the middle. There are 14 residues in the CDR3. Method: immunoSEQ multiplex PCR; TCRdb's copy keeps in-frame clones and lacks some. There are some 120,000 clones in the sample; approximately 90% occur only once, and around 7.8% lies in the top ten. With regard to this clone: No antigen is known for it.

The rearrangement joins TRBV5-8 to TRBJ2-3; possible D gene TRBD1, 6 bases. The receptor was derived from an adult in good health. The material sequenced was peripheral blood, taken on day 0 of AZD1222 vaccination. The CDR3 protein is CASRPQGGTDTQYF. The DNA of the CDR3 is TGTGCCAGCAGACCACAGGGAGGCACAGATACGCAGTATTTT.